One sample yielded the 18 T cell receptor beta chains listed below, sequenced in a study of blood T cells in healthy people across ages. Then a second PCR, running about 6 to 12 cycles, was carried out with a sample-barcoded 5' primer and a J-beta primer mix. Via MiXCR, TCRdb re-called the 5' RACE reads, giving one row per CDR3 protein. The table has 1.5 million to 2 million distinct CDR3 sequences, about 49% seen once; the top ten hold around 2.1%. Input material: blood. Every receptor here comes from a woman aged 40 to 50 in good health.

The V call is TRBV12-3 or TRBV12-4, the J call TRBJ2-2; 7 nucleotides line up with TRBD1. This CDR3 has 14 amino acids. V gave up 6 bases and J gave up 6 bases; unmatched junction bases: 7. CDR3 DNA: TGTGCCAGCAGGACTGGACAGGCCCCCGGGGAGCTGTTTTTT. This translates into CASRTGQAPGELFF.

The V and J genes are TRBV15 and TRBJ2-3, with 7 bases lining up with TRBD2. Germline CDR1 and CDR2: LNHNV and YYDKDF (reference sequence). The CDR3 runs to 16 residues. The V and J ends lost 1 base and 1 base, in that order; junction bases with no gene match: 5. The CDR3 sequence: CATSRAPSGGTDTQYF. The CDR3 DNA sequence: TGTGCCACCAGCAGAGCTCCCAGCGGGGGCACAGATACGCAGTATTTT.

This chain links TRBV7-2 with TRBJ2-3; D is perhaps TRBD1 (7 bases). V was shortened by 6 bases and J by 1 base, with 17 bases between the two germline ends. The CDR3 has 16 residues. Germline V gives CDR1 SGHTA, CDR2 FQGNSA. DNA for the CDR3: TGTGCCAGCAGACGCGGGGACAGTCCCCGCACAGATACGCAGTATTTT. Its translation is CASRRGDSPRTDTQYF. Full variable domain (remainder filled in from reference TRBV7-2 and TRBJ2-3): GAGVSQSPSNKVTEKGKDVELRCDPISGHTALYWYRQSLGQGLEFLIYFQGNSAPDKSGLPSDRFSAERTGGSVSTLTIQRTQQEDSAVYLCASRRGDSPRTDTQYFGPGTRLTVL.

The CDR3 protein is CASSSGRSNIQYF. CDR3 sequence (DNA): TGTGCCAGCAGTTCGGGTCGATCGAACATTCAGTACTTC. The chain is built from TRBV6-5 and TRBJ2-4; D gene uncertain. The CDR3 spans 13 residues. Trimming shortened V by 4 bases and J by 7 bases, and 11 bases separated the two germline ends. Per germline, CDR1 MNHEY and CDR2 SVGAGI.

V and J are TRBV2 and TRBJ2-5; D uncertain. Trimming pared 6 bases from V and 5 bases from J, leaving 10 bases between. The germline V gene encodes CDR1 SNHLY and CDR2 FYNNEI. The CDR3 runs to 12 residues. CDR3 DNA sequence: TGTGCCAGCAGGCAGGATTTTGAGACCCAGTACTTC. The encoded protein is CASRQDFETQYF.

The chain links TRBV12-3 or TRBV12-4 to TRBJ2-2; 7 positions agree with TRBD2. The CDR3 covers 15 residues. Trimming took 3 bases from V and 5 from J; bases not matched to a gene: 6. CDR3 in amino acids: CASSFRGEGTGELFF. The DNA for the CDR3 is TGTGCCAGCAGTTTCAGAGGGGAGGGTACCGGGGAGCTGTTTTTT.

This clonotype was found many times. The rearrangement links TRBV5-1 to TRBJ2-5; D gene uncertain. Germline CDR1 SGHRS, CDR2 YFSETQ. This CDR3 is built from 11 residues. Trimming removed 6 bases at V and 0 bases at J, with 3 bases between. DNA for the CDR3: TGCGCCAGCAACTACCAAGAGACCCAGTACTTC. Residues: CASNYQETQYF.

The chain employs TRBV2 and TRBJ2-1; possibly TRBD2 for D (6 bases). The CDR3 runs to 14 residues. Trimming took 3 bases from V and 8 from J, leaving 14 bases between them. Germline V gene sequence: CDR1 SNHLY, CDR2 FYNNEI. CDR3 in DNA: TGTGCCAGCAGTGATTCAACGGACTATTATGAGCAGTTCTTC. Protein sequence: CASSDSTDYYEQFF. Combining the CDR3 with reference TRBV2 and TRBJ2-1 gives the whole variable domain EPEVTQTPSHQVTQMGQEVILRCVPISNHLYFYWYRQILGQKVEFLVSFYNNEISEKSEIFDDQFSVERPDGSNFTLKIRSTKLEDSAMYFCASSDSTDYYEQFFGPGTRLTVL.

The chain has TRBV2 and TRBJ2-7, with D hard to call. The CDR3 consists of 15 residues. Germline CDR1 reads SNHLY; CDR2 reads FYNNEI. Trimming cost V 3 bases and J 0 bases, with 12 bases left between them. Written as DNA, the CDR3 is TGTGCCAGCAGTGACGCGGATTACAGCTCCTACGAGCAGTACTTC. It encodes CASSDADYSSYEQYF.

This sequence joins TRBV3-1 and TRBJ2-7; TRBD1 matches at 7 bases. The closer fit of TRBJ2-5 to the DNA end suggests the J call may be wrong. The CDR3 contains 13 residues. From germline, CDR1 is LGHDT and CDR2 YNNKEL (reference sequence). CDR3: CASSVWTGETQYF. The CDR3 region has the DNA TGTGCCAGCAGCGTATGGACAGGAGAGACCCAGTACTTC.

This clonotype was detected only a few times. J is TRBJ1-4 and V is TRBV4-2; 7 bases agree with TRBD1. Losses at the gene ends were 2 bases for V and 7 bases for J; bases not matched to a gene: 7. Per the germline V gene, CDR1 is LGHNA and CDR2 is YNFKEQ. The CDR3 consists of 15 residues. CDR3 nucleotide sequence: TGTGCCAGCAGCCAATCTGCAGGGGGGTTTGAAAAACTGTTTTTT. This translates into CASSQSAGGFEKLFF.

This clonotype was seen a handful of times. This chain joins TRBV15 and TRBJ1-5; D unclear. The CDR3 covers 14 residues. Germline-derived CDR1 and CDR2 are LNHNV and YYDKDF (reference sequence). V lost 0 bases and J lost 2, with 5 bases in between. This CDR3 is CATSRESGNQPQHF. In nucleotides, the CDR3 is TGTGCCACCAGCAGAGAATCGGGCAATCAGCCCCAGCATTTT.

The V and J genes are TRBV20-1 and TRBJ2-7; D is perhaps TRBD2 (5 bases). The J call may be faulty, since TRBJ2-5 better matches the DNA end. There are 12 residues in the CDR3. Germline V gene sequence: CDR1 DFQATT, CDR2 SNEGSKA (reference sequence). CDR3 protein: CSARASLETQYF. DNA of the CDR3: TGCAGTGCTAGAGCTAGCCTGGAGACCCAGTACTTC.

Here the CDR3 DNA reads TGTGCCAGCAGAAAAGGGGGGCCATCCTATAATTCACCCCTCCACTTT. It specifies CASRKGGPSYNSPLHF. V and J are TRBV27 and TRBJ1-6; TRBD1 might be the D (6 bases). In germline, CDR1 is MNHEY, CDR2 SMNVEV (reference sequence). The CDR3 sequence is 16 residues long. Trimming pared 6 bases from V and 1 base from J, leaving 13 bases between.

The chain recombines TRBV9 with TRBJ2-3; no definite D call. The CDR3 runs to 15 residues. Per germline, CDR1 SGDLS and CDR2 YYNGEE. With 3 bases removed from V and 4 bases from J, the gap between germline ends came to 15 bases. CDR3 region: CASSEGPVAPDTQYF. The CDR3 DNA follows: TGTGCCAGCAGCGAGGGCCCCGTTGCCCCAGATACGCAGTATTTT.

Comment on this clonotype: A junction boundary mismatches the germline segment, possibly from a read error. The chain combines TRBV10-3 with TRBJ2-1, with 7 bases fitting TRBD1. The CDR3 spans 15 residues. From germline, CDR1 is ENHRY and CDR2 SYGVKD. CDR3 in amino acids: CAISVQGSSYNEQFF. CDR3 in DNA: TGTGCCATCAGTGTACAGGGGAGCTCCTACAACGAGCAGTTCTTC.

The chain joins TRBV20-1 to TRBJ1-1; perhaps TRBD1 as D (6 bases). CDR3 length equals 16 residues. Germline loops: CDR1 DFQATT, CDR2 SNEGSKA (reference sequence). The germline V and J ends were trimmed by 0 bases and 5 bases, with 19 bases remaining between them. The CDR3 sequence: CSARDPGGARRTEAFF. The CDR3 DNA is TGCAGTGCTAGAGATCCGGGGGGGGCGCGGCGAACTGAAGCTTTCTTT.

This chain uses TRBV6-2 or TRBV6-3 with TRBJ2-7; D possibly corresponds to TRBD2 (6 bases). The CDR3 runs to 17 residues. The germline CDR1 and CDR2 sequences are MNHEY and SVGEGT. V was clipped by 4 bases and J by 1 base, with 20 bases between them. CDR3 in amino acids: CASSSSRGTRPSYEQYF. CDR3 nucleotides: TGTGCCAGCAGTTCGAGCCGGGGGACCCGTCCGTCCTACGAGCAGTACTTC.